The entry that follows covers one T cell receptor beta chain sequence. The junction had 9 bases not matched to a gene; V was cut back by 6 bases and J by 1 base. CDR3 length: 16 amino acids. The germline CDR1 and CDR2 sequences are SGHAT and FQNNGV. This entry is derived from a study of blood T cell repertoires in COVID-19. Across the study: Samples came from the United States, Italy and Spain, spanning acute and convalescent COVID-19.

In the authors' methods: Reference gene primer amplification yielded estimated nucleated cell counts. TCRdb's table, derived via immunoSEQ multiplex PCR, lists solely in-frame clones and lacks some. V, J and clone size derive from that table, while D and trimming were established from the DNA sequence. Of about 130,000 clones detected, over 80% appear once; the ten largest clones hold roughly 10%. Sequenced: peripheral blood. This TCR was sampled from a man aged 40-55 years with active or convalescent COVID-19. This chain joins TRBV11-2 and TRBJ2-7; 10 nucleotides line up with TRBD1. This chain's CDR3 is CASRRPGQGLSYEQYF. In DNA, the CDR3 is TGTGCCAGCAGACGTCCGGGACAGGGGCTTTCCTACGAGCAGTACTTC.